This T cell receptor beta chain was identified in a study of early T cells in non-severe SARS-CoV-2 infection. The wider study: Unpaired chains resulted from sequencing bulk RNA of unsorted whole blood. Broader study findings: VDJdb-based matching was biased toward anti-spike CD8 responses and missed private and CD4 specificities.

This clonotype showed up just a few times. Its antigen is not known. The TCR library protocol was used to attach unique molecular identifiers. These identifiers were attached to individual cDNA molecules. One entry per CDR3 protein, called by TCRdb with MiXCR from the 5' RACE reads. The sample includes 70,000 to 90,000 distinct CDR3 sequences, about a sixth seen only once; the top ten take around 12%. From germline, CDR1 is LNHDA and CDR2 SQIVND (reference sequence). The CDR3 runs 18 residues. Trimming took off 7 bases at V and 0 bases at J, with 21 bases between the two ends. The sample consisted of whole blood. The receptor comes from an adult who was a healthcare worker with PCR-confirmed SARS-CoV-2 infection or an uninfected control (not recorded which). This sequence joins TRBV19 and TRBJ1-4; D call uncertain. The CDR3: CASTPKLLTSATNEKLFF. DNA for the CDR3: TGTGCCAGTACCCCGAAGCTCTTGACATCTGCAACTAATGAAAAACTGTTTTTT. Full variable domain (rest looked up from reference TRBV19 and TRBJ1-4): DGGITQSPKYLFRKEGQNVTLSCEQNLNHDAMYWYRQDPGQGLRLIYYSQIVNDFQKGDIAEGYSVSREKKESFPLTVTSAQKNPTAFYLCASTPKLLTSATNEKLFFGSGTQLSVL.